The rows below give T cell receptor beta chains drawn from one sample of a study of T-cell memory formation after mild COVID-19. From the 5' RACE reads, TCRdb called clonotypes with MiXCR, one entry per CDR3 protein. The sample has about 200,000 distinct CDR3 sequences, roughly 10% seen once. The sequenced sample consisted of PBMCs or a T cell subset sorted from them (not recorded which). The receptor set was obtained from a man between 18 and 29 years old who had mild COVID-19 (a few samples of this study predate the infection). Cell type and time point are not known. The CDR3 runs from the conserved cysteine through the conserved F or W. D genes are given only for firm matches. Clone size appears in some rows only: once, few, many, or a class for an expanded clone.

CDR3 protein: CASSDRLRNTDTQYF
CDR3 DNA: TGTGCCAGCAGTGATCGTTTGAGGAACACAGATACGCAGTATTTT
V gene: TRBV2
J gene: TRBJ2-3
D gene: .
clone size: .

CDR3 protein: CASSPQGIEAFF
CDR3 DNA: TGTGCCAGCAGTCCACAGGGGATTGAAGCTTTCTTT
V gene: TRBV6-2/TRBV6-3
J gene: TRBJ1-1
D gene: TRBD1
clone size: .

CDR3 protein: CAWSTGRDNEQFF
CDR3 DNA: TGTGCCTGGAGCACAGGGAGGGACAATGAGCAGTTCTTC
V gene: TRBV30
J gene: TRBJ2-1
D gene: .
clone size: .

CDR3 protein: CSASGTSGGGEQFF
CDR3 DNA: TGCAGTGCTAGTGGGACTAGCGGGGGAGGTGAGCAGTTCTTC
V gene: TRBV20-1
J gene: TRBJ2-1
D gene: TRBD2
clone size: many

CDR3 protein: CASSLGTKTYEQYF
CDR3 DNA: TGTGCCAGCAGCTTGGGGACAAAAACCTACGAGCAGTACTTC
V gene: TRBV7-2
J gene: TRBJ2-7
D gene: .
clone size: .

CDR3 protein: CASSELAGSSGEQFF
CDR3 DNA: TGTGCCAGCAGTGAGCTAGCGGGGTCTTCGGGTGAGCAGTTCTTC
V gene: TRBV2
J gene: TRBJ2-1
D gene: TRBD2
clone size: .

CDR3 protein: CASSLDSYNSPLHF
CDR3 DNA: TGCGCCAGCAGCTTGGATTCCTATAATTCACCCCTCCACTTT
V gene: TRBV5-1
J gene: TRBJ1-6
D gene: .
clone size: few

CDR3 protein: CASSLEWLAGGNEQFF
CDR3 DNA: TGCGCCAGCAGCTTGGAATGGCTAGCGGGGGGTAATGAGCAGTTCTTC
V gene: TRBV5-1
J gene: TRBJ2-1
D gene: TRBD2
clone size: .

CDR3 protein: CASSQGTETQYF
CDR3 DNA: TGTGCCAGCAGCCAAGGGACGGAGACCCAGTACTTC
V gene: TRBV5-4
J gene: TRBJ2-5
D gene: .
clone size: .

CDR3 protein: CASRPGTKLNTGELFF
CDR3 DNA: TGTGCCAGCAGGCCCGGGACAAAACTGAACACCGGGGAGCTGTTTTTT
V gene: TRBV6-5
J gene: TRBJ2-2
D gene: .
clone size: .

CDR3 protein: CASSLGTSSGGTDTQYF
CDR3 DNA: TGTGCCAGCAGCTTAGGGACGTCTAGCGGGGGGACAGATACGCAGTATTTT
V gene: TRBV11-3
J gene: TRBJ2-3
D gene: TRBD2
clone size: few

CDR3 protein: CASSLAGTNTGELFF
CDR3 DNA: TGCGCCAGCAGCTTGGCTGGGACGAACACCGGGGAGCTGTTTTTT
V gene: TRBV5-1
J gene: TRBJ2-2
D gene: .
clone size: many

CDR3 protein: CASSIPRLNTEAFF
CDR3 DNA: TGTGCCAGTAGTATCCCTAGGCTGAACACTGAAGCTTTCTTT
V gene: TRBV19
J gene: TRBJ1-1
D gene: .
clone size: .

CDR3 protein: CASSPGLGYGYTF
CDR3 DNA: TGTGCCAGTAGTCCGGGACTGGGCTATGGCTACACCTTC
V gene: TRBV19
J gene: TRBJ1-2
D gene: .
clone size: many

CDR3 protein: CAIRRGGNTIYF
CDR3 DNA: TGTGCCATCAGAAGGGGAGGAAACACCATATATTTT
V gene: TRBV10-3
J gene: TRBJ1-3
D gene: .
clone size: .

CDR3 protein: CASSLVSGAADTQYF
CDR3 DNA: TGTGCCAGCAGCTTGGTAAGCGGGGCGGCAGATACGCAGTATTTT
V gene: TRBV5-5
J gene: TRBJ2-3
D gene: TRBD2
clone size: .

CDR3 protein: CASSREPPSGANVLTF
CDR3 DNA: TGTGCCAGCAGCCGAGAGCCGCCCTCTGGGGCCAACGTCCTGACTTTC
V gene: TRBV6-5
J gene: TRBJ2-6
D gene: .
clone size: many

CDR3 protein: CASSFWPGYTF
CDR3 DNA: TGTGCCAGCAGCTTTTGGCCCGGCTACACCTTC
V gene: TRBV7-2
J gene: TRBJ1-2
D gene: .
clone size: few

CDR3 protein: CASSLQGAFADTQYF
CDR3 DNA: TGTGCCAGCAGCTTACAGGGGGCGTTTGCAGATACGCAGTATTTT
V gene: TRBV7-8
J gene: TRBJ2-3
D gene: TRBD1
clone size: .

CDR3 protein: CASSFQGTYTEAFF
CDR3 DNA: TGTGCCAGCAGTTTCCAGGGGACCTACACTGAAGCTTTCTTT
V gene: TRBV27
J gene: TRBJ1-1
D gene: .
clone size: few

CDR3 protein: CSAYPPGTLIWQFF
CDR3 DNA: TGCAGTGCTTATCCCCCAGGGACGCTTATATGGCAGTTCTTC
V gene: TRBV20-1
J gene: TRBJ2-1
D gene: .
clone size: .

CDR3 protein: CSAPPSGQGDDGYTF
CDR3 DNA: TGCAGTGCTCCTCCCTCCGGACAGGGGGATGACGGCTACACCTTC
V gene: TRBV20-1
J gene: TRBJ1-2
D gene: TRBD1
clone size: few

CDR3 protein: CSATRQGASGGYTF
CDR3 DNA: TGCAGTGCTACCCGACAGGGGGCGTCCGGTGGCTACACCTTC
V gene: TRBV20-1
J gene: TRBJ1-2
D gene: TRBD1
clone size: many

CDR3 protein: CASSQAPAGGGETQYF
CDR3 DNA: TGCGCCAGCAGCCAAGCCCCAGCGGGGGGGGGAGAGACCCAGTACTTC
V gene: TRBV4-1
J gene: TRBJ2-5
D gene: TRBD2
clone size: few

CDR3 protein: CASSLVLAGGVPDTQYF
CDR3 DNA: TGTGCCAGCAGCTTAGTCCTAGCGGGGGGTGTCCCAGATACGCAGTATTTT
V gene: TRBV7-6
J gene: TRBJ2-3
D gene: TRBD2
clone size: .

CDR3 protein: CASSQVGREETQYF
CDR3 DNA: TGTGCCAGCAGCCAAGTTGGGCGGGAAGAGACCCAGTACTTC
V gene: TRBV4-2
J gene: TRBJ2-5
D gene: .
clone size: many

CDR3 protein: CASSPQGSNEKLFF
CDR3 DNA: TGCGCCAGCAGCCCGCAGGGATCTAATGAAAAACTGTTTTTT
V gene: TRBV5-1
J gene: TRBJ1-4
D gene: .
clone size: .

CDR3 protein: CASSLRRDSAYEQYF
CDR3 DNA: TGTGCCAGCAGCCTAAGAAGGGACAGTGCTTACGAGCAGTACTTC
V gene: TRBV7-6
J gene: TRBJ2-7
D gene: TRBD1
clone size: many

CDR3 protein: CASSHGLIGQYWNQPQHF
CDR3 DNA: TGCGCCAGCAGCCATGGGTTAATAGGACAGTATTGGAATCAGCCCCAGCATTTT
V gene: TRBV4-1
J gene: TRBJ1-5
D gene: .
clone size: .

CDR3 protein: CASSLTGQGPEAFF
CDR3 DNA: TGCGCCAGCAGCTTAACGGGACAGGGGCCTGAAGCTTTCTTT
V gene: TRBV5-1
J gene: TRBJ1-1
D gene: TRBD1
clone size: .

CDR3 protein: CASSLDSISYNEQFF
CDR3 DNA: TGTGCCAGCAGTTTAGACTCCATCTCCTACAATGAGCAGTTCTTC
V gene: TRBV12-3/TRBV12-4
J gene: TRBJ2-1
D gene: .
clone size: many

CDR3 protein: CASSYYQASPLHF
CDR3 DNA: TGTGCCAGCAGTTACTACCAGGCCTCACCCCTCCACTTT
V gene: TRBV6-5
J gene: TRBJ1-6
D gene: .
clone size: .

CDR3 protein: CASTLDTRGSYGYTF
CDR3 DNA: TGTGCCAGCACCCTCGACACTAGGGGGTCCTATGGCTACACCTTC
V gene: TRBV28
J gene: TRBJ1-2
D gene: .
clone size: few

CDR3 protein: CASTASTDTQYF
CDR3 DNA: TGTGCCAGCACCGCTAGCACAGATACGCAGTATTTT
V gene: TRBV6-2/TRBV6-3
J gene: TRBJ2-3
D gene: .
clone size: .

CDR3 protein: CASTHLPGGPTHGYTF
CDR3 DNA: TGTGCCAGTACCCACCTGCCAGGGGGCCCTACCCATGGCTACACCTTC
V gene: TRBV19
J gene: TRBJ1-2
D gene: TRBD1
clone size: .

CDR3 protein: CASRKSGGTTKETQYF
CDR3 DNA: TGTGCCAGCAGAAAATCAGGCGGGACTACCAAAGAGACCCAGTACTTC
V gene: TRBV28
J gene: TRBJ2-5
D gene: TRBD2
clone size: few

CDR3 protein: CAWSVRRTGGQPQHF
CDR3 DNA: TGTGCCTGGAGTGTTCGTCGGACAGGGGGCCAGCCCCAGCATTTT
V gene: TRBV30
J gene: TRBJ1-5
D gene: TRBD1
clone size: many

CDR3 protein: CASSLDQNSYEQYF
CDR3 DNA: TGTGCCAGCAGCTTAGATCAGAACTCCTACGAGCAGTACTTC
V gene: TRBV7-9
J gene: TRBJ2-7
D gene: .
clone size: few

CDR3 protein: CASSLSGGSYNSPLHF
CDR3 DNA: TGTGCCAGCAGTTTATCAGGGGGATCCTATAATTCACCCCTCCACTTT
V gene: TRBV12-3/TRBV12-4
J gene: TRBJ1-6
D gene: TRBD1
clone size: few

CDR3 protein: CASSLSGARRDQPQHF
CDR3 DNA: TGTGCCAGCAGCTTGTCAGGGGCGCGCAGGGATCAGCCCCAGCATTTT
V gene: TRBV7-2
J gene: TRBJ1-5
D gene: .
clone size: .

CDR3 protein: CASSSSEQYF
CDR3 DNA: TGTGCCAGCAGCTCCTCCGAGCAGTACTTC
V gene: TRBV6-4
J gene: TRBJ2-7
D gene: .
clone size: .

CDR3 protein: CATQLAGATETQYF
CDR3 DNA: TGTGCCACCCAATTAGCGGGGGCGACAGAGACCCAGTACTTC
V gene: TRBV10-3
J gene: TRBJ2-5
D gene: TRBD2
clone size: .

CDR3 protein: CASSLGQGGYGYTF
CDR3 DNA: TGTGCCAGCAGTTTGGGACAGGGGGGCTATGGCTACACCTTC
V gene: TRBV6-5
J gene: TRBJ1-2
D gene: TRBD1
clone size: .

CDR3 protein: CASSWKRSTDTQYF
CDR3 DNA: TGTGCCAGCAGTTGGAAGCGGAGCACAGATACGCAGTATTTT
V gene: TRBV6-2/TRBV6-3
J gene: TRBJ2-3
D gene: .
clone size: few

CDR3 protein: CSVGGTPDTQYF
CDR3 DNA: TGCAGCGTTGGGGGCACCCCCGATACGCAGTATTTT
V gene: TRBV29-1
J gene: TRBJ2-3
D gene: .
clone size: few

CDR3 protein: CASSFLGPSSGANVLTF
CDR3 DNA: TGTGCCAGCAGTTTCCTGGGGCCAAGCTCTGGGGCCAACGTCCTGACTTTC
V gene: TRBV28
J gene: TRBJ2-6
D gene: .
clone size: .

CDR3 protein: CASSPQGYRSSGGFANTGELFF
CDR3 DNA: TGTGCCAGCAGTCCACAAGGGTACCGTTCTAGCGGGGGCTTCGCGAACACCGGGGAGCTGTTTTTT
V gene: TRBV25-1
J gene: TRBJ2-2
D gene: TRBD2
clone size: .

CDR3 protein: CSVDRLAGGTDTQYF
CDR3 DNA: TGCAGCGTAGATAGACTAGCGGGGGGTACGGATACGCAGTATTTT
V gene: TRBV29-1
J gene: TRBJ2-3
D gene: TRBD2
clone size: .

CDR3 protein: CSVARGVAGGPYPQYF
CDR3 DNA: TGCAGCGTTGCCCGAGGGGTAGCGGGGGGCCCGTATCCGCAGTATTTT
V gene: TRBV29-1
J gene: TRBJ2-3
D gene: TRBD2
clone size: .

CDR3 protein: CATSEDRNGLSGNEQFF
CDR3 DNA: TGTGCCACCAGTGAGGACAGAAATGGACTATCGGGCAATGAGCAGTTCTTC
V gene: TRBV24-1
J gene: TRBJ2-1
D gene: .
clone size: many

CDR3 protein: CASSLERGLNYGYTF
CDR3 DNA: TGTGCCAGCAGCTTAGAGAGGGGGCTTAACTATGGCTACACCTTC
V gene: TRBV7-2
J gene: TRBJ1-2
D gene: TRBD1
clone size: .

CDR3 protein: CASSLGTAGTDTQYF
CDR3 DNA: TGTGCCAGCAGCCTCGGGACCGCAGGCACAGATACGCAGTATTTT
V gene: TRBV5-6
J gene: TRBJ2-3
D gene: .
clone size: many

CDR3 protein: CASSLGQRGKDTQYF
CDR3 DNA: TGCGCCAGCAGCTTGGGGCAGCGGGGGAAAGATACGCAGTATTTT
V gene: TRBV5-1
J gene: TRBJ2-3
D gene: TRBD2
clone size: many

CDR3 protein: CASNKWGLSTDTQYF
CDR3 DNA: TGTGCCAGCAATAAATGGGGGCTTAGCACAGATACGCAGTATTTT
V gene: TRBV2
J gene: TRBJ2-3
D gene: .
clone size: .

CDR3 protein: CASSQGQLQETQYF
CDR3 DNA: TGTGCCAGCAGCCAAGGGCAGTTGCAAGAGACCCAGTACTTC
V gene: TRBV4-2
J gene: TRBJ2-5
D gene: .
clone size: .

CDR3 protein: CASRLTWDSSGNTIYF
CDR3 DNA: TGTGCCAGCAGGCTTACTTGGGACAGCTCTGGAAACACCATATATTTT
V gene: TRBV6-5
J gene: TRBJ1-3
D gene: TRBD1
clone size: .

CDR3 protein: CATGRGDSLSSYNEQFF
CDR3 DNA: TGTGCCACCGGGAGGGGTGACTCGCTTAGCTCCTACAATGAGCAGTTCTTC
V gene: TRBV11-2
J gene: TRBJ2-1
D gene: TRBD2
clone size: few

CDR3 protein: CSAPDRLNEKLFF
CDR3 DNA: TGCAGTGCGCCGGACAGACTTAATGAAAAACTGTTTTTT
V gene: TRBV20-1
J gene: TRBJ1-4
D gene: .
clone size: .

CDR3 protein: CASSRNGLVGNEQFF
CDR3 DNA: TGCGCCAGCAGCCGAAACGGACTAGTTGGCAATGAGCAGTTCTTC
V gene: TRBV4-3
J gene: TRBJ2-1
D gene: TRBD2
clone size: many

CDR3 protein: CASSAPGQGLWQYF
CDR3 DNA: TGTGCCAGCAGTGCACCGGGACAGGGTTTATGGCAGTACTTC
V gene: TRBV27
J gene: TRBJ2-5
D gene: TRBD1
clone size: .